Following are 29 T cell receptor beta chains from one sample sequenced in a study of T cells after yellow fever vaccination. TCRdb reanalysed the 5' RACE reads using MiXCR and keeps one entry per CDR3 protein. This sample has some 400,000 distinct CDR3 sequences, with under 20% found just once. The input for sequencing was PBMCs, taken before the yellow fever booster vaccination. These TCRs come from a young man who received the YFV17D yellow fever vaccine.

The gene calls are TRBV7-3 and TRBJ2-7, with a possible D match to TRBD2 (6 bases). Trimming removed 6 bases from V and 7 bases from J, with 13 bases in between. The CDR3 has 12 amino acids. Germline CDR1 reads SGHTA; CDR2 reads FQGTGA. As DNA, the CDR3 is TGTGCCAGCAGAATCAGGGCGGGGGAGCAGTACGTC. Translation gives CASRIRAGEQYV.

This clonotype was counted a few times. V is TRBV18 and J is TRBJ1-1, with D perhaps TRBD1 (6 bases). CDR3 length: 17 residues. Germline assignment: CDR1 KGHSH and CDR2 LQKENI. Trimming removed 0 bases at V and 3 bases at J, with 17 bases between. Written as DNA, the CDR3 is TGTGCCAGCTCACCACCACAGGGAAGGGCAAGGGACACTGAAGCTTTCTTT. Translating gives CASSPPQGRARDTEAFF.

J is TRBJ1-1 and V is TRBV29-1; D is undetermined. The CDR3 covers 13 residues. CDR1 is SQVTM, CDR2 ANQGSEA, per germline. Trimming stripped 5 bases from V and 2 bases from J, with 12 bases between. CDR3 DNA: TGCAGCGTTATACGGTCGGTAAACACTGAAGCTTTCTTT. It yields the protein CSVIRSVNTEAFF.

This clonotype was detected a few times. This chain links TRBV5-1 with TRBJ2-3; 8 positions agree with TRBD2. V dropped 0 bases and J dropped 4; count of bases not matched to a gene: 10. The length of the CDR3 is 17 residues. From germline, CDR1 is SGHRS and CDR2 YFSETQ. CDR3 DNA: TGCGCCAGCAGCTTGGCAGGGGTAGCGGGGTCTCCAGATACGCAGTATTTT. The encoded protein is CASSLAGVAGSPDTQYF. Complete variable domain (other parts from reference TRBV5-1 and TRBJ2-3): KAGVTQTPRYLIKTRGQQVTLSCSPISGHRSVSWYQQTPGQGLQFLFEYFSETQRNKGNFPGRFSGRQFSNSRSEMNVSTLELGDSALYLCASSLAGVAGSPDTQYFGPGTRLTVL.

This clonotype has a handful of counts. This chain links TRBV6-5 with TRBJ1-1, with D possibly matching TRBD1 (5 bases). This CDR3 has 16 amino acids. The V gene lost 5 bases and the J gene lost 4 bases, with 20 bases spanning the gap. The germline V gene encodes CDR1 MNHEY and CDR2 SVGAGI. For the CDR3, the DNA is TGTGCCAGCAGTATCGTCGGGGGGAAAGTGGGCACTGAAGCTTTCTTT. Its translation is CASSIVGGKVGTEAFF.

The V call is TRBV11-2, the J call TRBJ2-7; 7 bases agree with TRBD1. The CDR3 contains 16 residues. Germline values: CDR1 SGHAT, CDR2 FQNNGV. V lost 5 bases, J lost 3 bases, and 13 bases stayed unmatched. The DNA for the CDR3 is TGTGCCAGCAGCCTGCCCCGGACAGGCTTATTCTACGAGCAGTACTTC. It encodes CASSLPRTGLFYEQYF.

The chain uses TRBV29-1 and TRBJ2-5; D may be TRBD2 (5 bases). Germline V gives CDR1 SQVTM, CDR2 ANQGSEA. V was pared by 4 bases and J by 5 bases, with 8 bases between. The CDR3 runs to 11 residues. CDR3 sequence: CSVGWEETQYF. CDR3 DNA sequence: TGCAGCGTTGGGTGGGAGGAGACCCAGTACTTC.

This clonotype was detected only a few times. This chain connects TRBV24-1 to TRBJ2-5; a weak D match, TRBD2 (7 bases). CDR1 is KGHDR and CDR2 is SFDVKD in the germline V gene. The CDR3 contains 13 residues. The V and J ends lost 9 bases and 5 bases respectively, with 15 bases between them. The CDR3 nucleotides read TGTGCCACCTCGCGGGGGCCGGGGGAGACCCAGTACTTC. It codes for CATSRGPGETQYF.

The sample holds many counts of this clonotype. The chain is built from TRBV20-1 and TRBJ2-5, with D perhaps TRBD2 (5 bases). The germline V gene encodes CDR1 DFQATT and CDR2 SNEGSKA (reference sequence). Between the trimmed V and J ends, which lost 5 bases and 5 bases, there was a span of 15 bases. The CDR3 contains 13 residues. The CDR3 spells CSASDFRGETQYF. The CDR3 DNA is TGCAGTGCTTCGGATTTCCGCGGGGAGACCCAGTACTTC.

The gene calls are TRBV5-1 and TRBJ2-2; the match to TRBD1 covers 11 bases. Germline assignment: CDR1 SGHRS and CDR2 YFSETQ. CDR3 size: 15 residues. Trimming removed 5 bases from V and 6 bases from J; junction bases left unmatched: 6. For the CDR3, the DNA is TGCGCCAGCAGAGCCGGGACAGGGGGGTCCGGGGAGCTGTTTTTT. As protein: CASRAGTGGSGELFF.

This clonotype has only a few counts. J is TRBJ1-1 and V is TRBV28, with TRBD1 as a possible D gene (5 bases). From germline, CDR1 is MDHEN and CDR2 SYDVKM. The CDR3 consists of 15 residues. The V end was cut by 11 bases, the J end by 6 bases, with 25 bases between. The CDR3, as DNA: TGTGCCGCCTTAGGTACCAGGGCGGGTTGGGCTGAAGCTTTCTTT. It specifies CAALGTRAGWAEAFF.

The V gene is TRBV4-2, the J gene TRBJ2-3; D is perhaps TRBD1 or TRBD2 (5 bases each). The germline V gene encodes CDR1 LGHNA and CDR2 YNFKEQ. The CDR3 covers 14 residues. Trimming removed 0 bases from V and 4 bases from J, with 8 bases in between. CDR3 coding DNA: TGTGCCAGCAGCCAAGAGAGGGGTTCAGATACGCAGTATTTT. This encodes CASSQERGSDTQYF.

This CDR3 is CASSLVGQMNTEAFF. As DNA, the CDR3 is TGCGCCAGCAGCTTGGTTGGACAGATGAACACTGAAGCTTTCTTT. V and J are TRBV5-1 and TRBJ1-1; D possibly corresponds to TRBD1 (6 bases). Per the germline V gene, CDR1 is SGHRS and CDR2 is YFSETQ. The CDR3 contains 15 residues. The germline V and J ends were trimmed by 0 bases and 0 bases, with 9 bases remaining between them.

This clonotype was detected a few times. The chain is built from TRBV20-1 and TRBJ2-5, with TRBD1 matching 7 bases. Unmatched junction bases numbered 11, after V lost 3 bases and J lost 4 bases. The length of the CDR3 is 15 residues. The germline gives CDR1 DFQATT, CDR2 SNEGSKA (reference sequence). CDR3 loop: CSASRGGRRTETQYF. DNA of the CDR3: TGCAGTGCTAGTAGAGGGGGCCGTCGGACAGAGACCCAGTACTTC.

This clonotype was counted between two and nine times. This chain connects TRBV12-3 or TRBV12-4 to TRBJ2-5; 9 nucleotides agree with TRBD2. The CDR3 contains 14 residues. J gave up 6 bases and V 0 bases, and 2 bases lay outside the gene matches. The CDR3 loop is CASSLASGGKTQYF. For the CDR3, the DNA is TGTGCCAGCAGTTTAGCTAGCGGGGGAAAGACCCAGTACTTC.

This clonotype came up a few times. The chain is built from TRBV6-5 and TRBJ1-5; no clear D gene. Germline V CDR1 and CDR2: MNHEY, SVGAGI. The length of the CDR3 is 17 residues. Trimming left V 4 bases short and J 2 bases short, with 18 bases between. This chain's CDR3 is CASSFSIPPNGNQPQHF. DNA for the CDR3: TGTGCCAGCAGTTTCTCGATCCCCCCGAATGGCAATCAGCCCCAGCATTTT.

This clonotype was detected a few times. This chain joins TRBV10-3 and TRBJ1-4; the D is unclear. V was pared by 8 bases and J by 3 bases, with 10 bases between. Germline assignment: CDR1 ENHRY and CDR2 SYGVKD. This CDR3 comprises 13 residues. The DNA for the CDR3 is TGTGCCATCGGGTCGATCCCTAATGAAAAACTGTTTTTT. It specifies CAIGSIPNEKLFF.

The chain recombines TRBV20-1 with TRBJ2-3, with TRBD2 matching 12 bases. The V gene's germline CDR1 is DFQATT and CDR2 SNEGSKA (reference sequence). CDR3 length: 17 residues. V was pared by 4 bases and J by 2 bases, with 10 bases of the junction left unmatched. The CDR3 nucleotides are TGCAGTGCTAAAGTCTTACTAGCGGGGGGACTCACAGATACGCAGTATTTT. Translation: CSAKVLLAGGLTDTQYF.

This rearrangement joins TRBV19 to TRBJ2-1; TRBD1 aligns across 8 bases. CDR1 and CDR2 from the germline V gene are LNHDA and SQIVND (reference sequence). V lost 5 bases and J lost 5; bases outside the gene matches: 5. The length of the CDR3 is 14 residues. Written as DNA, the CDR3 is TGTGCCAGTAGTCCCGGGACAGGTGACAATGAGCAGTTCTTC. Its protein product is CASSPGTGDNEQFF.

The CDR3 sequence is CASSPQGFSTDTQYF. The CDR3 DNA follows: TGTGCCAGCAGTCCACAGGGCTTCAGCACAGATACGCAGTATTTT. The chain links TRBV6-5 to TRBJ2-3; a possible D gene is TRBD1 (6 bases). This CDR3 has 15 amino acids. The germline V gene has CDR1 MNHEY and CDR2 SVGAGI. The ends were cut back, 5 bases at V and 0 bases at J, with 12 bases in the middle.

This chain joins TRBV4-3 and TRBJ1-5, with 10 bases identical to TRBD1. V lost 4 bases, J lost 4 bases, and 4 bases stayed unmatched. CDR1 and CDR2 (germline): LGHNA, YSLEER. The CDR3 covers 15 residues. CDR3 nucleotides: TGCGCCAGCAGCCGAGACAGGGGGCCGAATCAGCCCCAGCATTTT. Translating it yields CASSRDRGPNQPQHF.

This clonotype was seen a few times. The chain has TRBV5-1 and TRBJ2-1; the match to TRBD2 covers 7 bases. CDR3 length equals 16 residues. With 0 bases clipped from V and 7 bases from J, the junction kept 10 bases outside the gene matches. The germline V gene encodes CDR1 SGHRS and CDR2 YFSETQ. CDR3 region: CASSLGVDSGGNEQFF. The CDR3 nucleotides read TGCGCCAGCAGCTTGGGAGTGGACTCCGGGGGGAATGAGCAGTTCTTC. Drawing the rest from reference TRBV5-1 and TRBJ2-1, the complete variable domain is KAGVTQTPRYLIKTRGQQVTLSCSPISGHRSVSWYQQTPGQGLQFLFEYFSETQRNKGNFPGRFSGRQFSNSRSEMNVSTLELGDSALYLCASSLGVDSGGNEQFFGPGTRLTVL.

The V gene is TRBV7-2, the J gene TRBJ1-3; D is uncertain. Germline V lookup: CDR1 SGHTA, CDR2 FQGNSA. The CDR3 covers 15 residues. Trimming removed 4 bases at V and 7 bases at J, with 17 bases between. The CDR3, as DNA: TGTGCCAGCAGCTCAGACAACTCTGGATGGAACACCATATATTTT. Its translation is CASSSDNSGWNTIYF.

This clonotype showed up just a few times. The V and J genes are TRBV7-2 and TRBJ2-2, with TRBD1 matching over 7 bases. Germline V CDR1 and CDR2: SGHTA, FQGNSA. This CDR3 region has 18 residues. J was trimmed by 4 bases and V by 4 bases; bases with no gene match: 15. CDR3 in amino acids: CASSSSLGQTLGTGELFF. As DNA, the CDR3 is TGTGCCAGCAGCTCCTCTTTGGGACAGACCCTAGGCACCGGGGAGCTGTTTTTT.

Comments on this clonotype: A single base separates this from a much larger clone, so it may be a read error. The V gene is TRBV6-2 or TRBV6-3, the J gene TRBJ1-5; D not resolved. The CDR3 runs 13 residues. The V end was cut by 6 bases, the J end by 5 bases, with 11 bases between. CDR1 and CDR2 (germline): MNHEY, SVGEGT. The CDR3, as DNA: TGTGCCAGCAGCCGAGGGTGGGATCAGCCCCAGCATTTT. It encodes CASSRGWDQPQHF.

This chain uses TRBV25-1 with TRBJ1-1; 10 bases match TRBD1. J gave up 5 bases and V 3 bases, and 12 bases lay outside the gene matches. Germline CDR1 is MGHDK and CDR2 is SYGVNS. The CDR3 contains 17 residues. The DNA for the CDR3 is TGTGCCAGCAGTGAGCGATCCGGGACAGGGGTTGGGACTGAAGCTTTCTTT. This gives the protein CASSERSGTGVGTEAFF. Full variable domain (remainder filled in from reference TRBV25-1 and TRBJ1-1): EADIYQTPRYLVIGTGKKITLECSQTMGHDKMYWYQQDPGMELHLIHYSYGVNSTEKGDLSSESTVSRIRTEHFPLTLESARPSHTSQYLCASSERSGTGVGTEAFFGQGTRLTVV.

Only a few counts were recorded for this clonotype. The CDR3 loop is CASSLGPGQAYEQYF. The CDR3 DNA reads as TGTGCCAGCAGCTTAGGCCCGGGACAAGCCTACGAGCAGTACTTC. The rearrangement uses TRBV7-2 and TRBJ2-7; weak D call: TRBD1 (6 bases). CDR1 and CDR2 from the germline V gene are SGHTA and FQGNSA. The CDR3 sequence is 15 residues long. V was trimmed by 1 base and J by 2 bases, leaving 12 bases between them.

This clonotype was found a few times. CDR3 amino acids: CATSRDIFTGEQYV. In nucleotides, the CDR3 is TGTGCCACCAGCAGAGATATATTCACAGGCGAGCAGTACGTC. The chain uses TRBV15 and TRBJ2-7; a possible D gene is TRBD1 (5 bases). The V end lost 0 bases, the J end lost 6 bases, and 12 bases lay between the germline ends. This CDR3 spans 14 amino acids. The germline CDR1 and CDR2 sequences are LNHNV and YYDKDF (reference sequence).

The chain carries TRBV7-2 and TRBJ2-3; D unresolved. V lost 4 bases and J 5 bases, leaving 10 bases between the germline ends. CDR3 length equals 13 residues. Germline values: CDR1 SGHTA, CDR2 FQGNSA. CDR3 sequence: CASSWPPGDTQYF. The CDR3 nucleotides are TGTGCCAGCAGCTGGCCCCCCGGAGATACGCAGTATTTT.